This T cell receptor beta chain comes out of a study of radiation and T cells in renal cell carcinoma. This clone was detected only a few times. The table came from immunoSEQ multiplex PCR; TCRdb's copy has only in-frame clones and leaves some out. The table lists around 13,000 clones, 30% to 35% of them singletons, with 15% in the top ten. As to treatment: 15 Gy SBRT to primary tumor, nephrectomy 4 weeks later. The CDR3 totals 13 residues. The germline V and J ends were trimmed by 6 bases and 1 base, with 9 bases remaining between them. Germline V gene data show CDR1 as SGDLS and CDR2 as YYNGEE. The TCR was taken from a man in his fifties or sixties with renal cell carcinoma. The material was tumor tissue, obtained from a patient whose treatment included radiotherapy and nephrectomy. The chain has TRBV9 and TRBJ2-3; D gene uncertain. For the CDR3, the DNA is TGTGCCAGCAATTCGGACGGCACAGATACGCAGTATTTT. Its translation: CASNSDGTDTQYF.